This T cell receptor beta chain appears in the sequencing data of a study of blood T cell repertoires in COVID-19. Repertoires were generated with immunoSEQ multiplex PCR, while TCRdb's copy carries only in-frame clones and drops some. The sample includes about 89,000 clones, 78% of them seen just once. Deletions cut 0 bases from V and 6 bases from J, with 15 bases between. The germline CDR1 and CDR2 sequences are KGHSH and LQKENI. The CDR3 covers 16 residues. The rearrangement joins TRBV18 to TRBJ2-1, with D tentatively TRBD2 (6 bases). The source of this sequence is a man in his sixties or seventies with COVID-19, enrolled during active disease. The sequencing sample was made of peripheral blood. CDR3 coding DNA: TGTGCCAGCTCACCACCTAGCGGCCACCTGGGCAATGAGCAGTTCTTC. This translates into CASSPPSGHLGNEQFF.